The sequence of this TCR beta chain was determined in a study of control samples from healthy donors and cancer patients. Profiling relied on immunoSEQ multiplex PCR, and the TCRdb table lists in-frame clones only, not all of them. The top ten clones hold 1.8% of a sample with about 200,000 clones, roughly nine tenths of them seen once. CDR1 SGHDN and CDR2 FVKESK come from the germline V gene. V shed 4 bases and J shed 6 bases, with 11 bases lying between them. The CDR3 loop spans 13 amino acids. The chain combines TRBV14 with TRBJ2-3, with D hard to call. Sequenced: blood. The receptor was isolated from a man aged 25-45 years in good health. The CDR3 loop reads CASSPDRTDTQYF. CDR3 DNA: TGTGCCAGCAGCCCCGACCGGACGGATACGCAGTATTTT. Full variable domain (rest looked up from reference TRBV14 and TRBJ2-3): EAGVTQFPSHSVIEKGQTVTLRCDPISGHDNLYWYRRVMGKEIKFLLHFVKESKQDESGMPNNRFLAERTGGTYSTLKVQPAELEDSGVYFCASSPDRTDTQYFGPGTRLTVL.